Below, 19 T cell receptor beta chains from the same sample are listed, as sequenced in a study of blood T cell repertoires in COVID-19. The protocol was immunoSEQ multiplex PCR, while the TCRdb copy is restricted to in-frame clones and leaves out a portion. The profile covers 200,000 to 250,000 clones, with approximately 83% appearing a single time and over 3% taken by the ten largest. The sample consisted of peripheral blood. Every receptor here comes from a woman aged 30 to 39 who had recovered from COVID-19.

The genes are TRBV5-1 and TRBJ2-7; no reliable D call. CDR1 and CDR2 (germline): SGHRS, YFSETQ. The CDR3 runs 13 residues. Deletions cut 4 bases from V and 3 bases from J, with 11 bases between. In DNA form, the CDR3 reads TGCGCCAGCAGCCCCGACATAAACTACGAGCAGTACTTC. Protein sequence: CASSPDINYEQYF.

The CDR3 here is CASSYILAGRYTEAFF. The CDR3 DNA follows: TGTGCCAGCAGTTACATTCTAGCGGGGAGGTACACTGAAGCTTTCTTT. V and J are TRBV6-2 or TRBV6-3 and TRBJ1-1; D call uncertain. Germline CDR1 and CDR2: MNHEY and SVGEGT. There are 16 residues in the CDR3. V gave up 2 bases and J gave up 3 bases, with 16 bases separating them.

The chain couples TRBV11-2 to TRBJ2-7, with 10 bases lining up with TRBD1. V trimming: 6 bases; J trimming: 6 bases; junction bases outside the gene matches: 5. Per the germline V gene, CDR1 is SGHAT and CDR2 is FQNNGV. The CDR3 is 13 residues long. The CDR3 sequence: CASSPWTGGEQYF. CDR3 DNA sequence: TGTGCCAGCAGTCCATGGACAGGGGGCGAGCAGTACTTC.

The gene calls are TRBV18 and TRBJ2-1, with TRBD1 matching over 12 bases. V shed 3 bases and J 0 bases; nucleotides not matched to a gene: 9. The CDR3 sequence is 19 residues long. Germline CDR1 is KGHSH and CDR2 is LQKENI. The CDR3 here is CASSPSGQGAWGSYNEQFF. The CDR3 bases are TGTGCCAGCTCACCCTCGGGACAGGGGGCTTGGGGCTCCTACAATGAGCAGTTCTTC.

The chain joins TRBV9 to TRBJ2-2; the D gene is possibly TRBD1 (7 bases). V gave up 4 bases and J gave up 5 bases, with 15 bases separating them. Looked up from germline, CDR1 is SGDLS and CDR2 is YYNGEE. The length of the CDR3 is 15 residues. The CDR3 bases are TGTGCCAGCAGCCTCACAGGGGAGGAGACCGGGGAGCTGTTTTTT. Its translation: CASSLTGEETGELFF.

The chain combines TRBV7-9 with TRBJ2-5; 9 nucleotides align to TRBD2. This CDR3 is 18 amino acids long. Germline assignment: CDR1 SEHNR and CDR2 FQNEAQ (reference sequence). Unmatched junction bases numbered 17, after V lost 7 bases and J lost 2 bases. The CDR3 protein is CASNRISGASGAQETQYF. The CDR3 DNA reads TGTGCCAGCAACAGGATCAGCGGGGCTAGCGGGGCACAAGAGACCCAGTACTTC.

This chain uses TRBV5-1 with TRBJ2-3; TRBD1 matches at 11 bases. Trimming removed 7 bases from V and 0 bases from J; junction bases left unmatched: 22. Germline assignment: CDR1 SGHRS and CDR2 YFSETQ. CDR3 size: 21 residues. CDR3 sequence: CASGLGTGGSSRGYSTDTQYF. As DNA, the CDR3 is TGCGCCAGCGGACTGGGGACAGGGGGTTCTTCTCGTGGGTATAGCACAGATACGCAGTATTTT.

About this clone itself: This CDR3 is also generated by other DNA sequences in the sample. J is TRBJ1-1 and V is TRBV19; 8 bases line up with TRBD1. The germline V gene has CDR1 LNHDA and CDR2 SQIVND (reference sequence). The V gene end was trimmed by 2 bases and the J gene end by 5 bases; junction bases not matched to a gene: 4. The CDR3 length is 14 residues. The CDR3 protein is CASSITGGGTEAFF. DNA for the CDR3: TGTGCCAGTAGTATAACAGGGGGGGGAACTGAAGCTTTCTTT.

The table lists this clone with a few counts. The chain employs TRBV27 and TRBJ1-2, with D unresolved. V lost 5 bases, J lost 4 bases, and 8 bases lay in between. This CDR3 is 12 amino acids long. Germline V CDR1 and CDR2: MNHEY, SMNVEV (reference sequence). This CDR3 is CASSNRGYGYTF. CDR3 DNA sequence: TGTGCCAGCAGTAACCGAGGCTATGGCTACACCTTC.

CDR3 DNA sequence: TGTGCCAGCAGCGGACTAACAACCTACAATGAGCAGTTCTTC. Translation gives CASSGLTTYNEQFF. This chain links TRBV6-5 with TRBJ2-1, with TRBD2 as a possible D gene (6 bases). Germline V gene lookup returns CDR1 MNHEY and CDR2 SVGAGI. The CDR3 sequence is 14 residues long. V lost 6 bases, J lost 2 bases, and 11 bases lay in between.

This clone was counted only a few times. The rearrangement joins TRBV5-6 to TRBJ1-4, with D perhaps TRBD1 (5 bases). Trimming took 0 bases from V and 8 from J, leaving 11 bases between them. Germline V CDR1 and CDR2: SGHDT, YYEEEE. The CDR3 covers 14 residues. CDR3 nucleotide sequence: TGTGCCAGCAGCTTGGGTCAGGGCACCGAAAAACTGTTTTTT. It encodes CASSLGQGTEKLFF.

This chain uses TRBV10-2 with TRBJ1-2, with a weak D call TRBD1 (6 bases). CDR1 WSHSY and CDR2 SAAADI come from the germline V gene. This CDR3 has 12 amino acids. Trimming took 8 bases from V and 4 from J, leaving 11 bases between them. CDR3 bases: TGCGCCAGCGGACAGACTATCTATGGCTACACCTTC. It specifies CASGQTIYGYTF.

CDR3 amino acids: CASSQSGTGFNSPLHF. CDR3 bases: TGCGCCAGCAGCCAATCCGGGACAGGGTTTAATTCACCCCTCCACTTT. The rearrangement links TRBV4-3 to TRBJ1-6; TRBD1 agrees at 9 bases. This CDR3 spans 16 amino acids. Germline V gene data show CDR1 as LGHNA and CDR2 as YSLEER. V lost 2 bases, J lost 6 bases, and 5 bases stayed unmatched.

V is TRBV2 and J is TRBJ2-7, with a possible D match to TRBD1 (6 bases). Deletions cut 7 bases from V and 2 bases from J, with 15 bases between. Germline V gene data show CDR1 as SNHLY and CDR2 as FYNNEI. There are 14 residues in the CDR3. The CDR3 sequence is CASKGIQGPYEQYF. CDR3 sequence (DNA): TGTGCCAGCAAGGGGATACAGGGACCCTACGAGCAGTACTTC.

The J gene is TRBJ1-2, the V gene TRBV19; 7 nucleotides match TRBD1. Germline V gene sequence: CDR1 LNHDA, CDR2 SQIVND (reference sequence). The CDR3 has 16 residues. Unmatched junction bases numbered 9, after V lost 0 bases and J lost 5 bases. CDR3 sequence: CASSIDPRQGRYGYTF. The DNA of the CDR3 is TGTGCCAGTAGTATAGACCCCCGACAGGGTCGTTATGGCTACACCTTC.

The gene calls are TRBV19 and TRBJ2-2; possibly TRBD2 for D (5 bases). CDR1 LNHDA and CDR2 SQIVND come from the germline V gene (reference sequence). The CDR3 is made up of 15 amino acids. V lost 8 bases and J 3 bases, leaving 16 bases between the germline ends. The DNA of the CDR3 is TGTGCCAGTCTAGACCAGAGGGTCGACACCGGGGAGCTGTTTTTT. Translation: CASLDQRVDTGELFF.

The chain has TRBV6-4 and TRBJ2-7; weak D call: TRBD2 (6 bases). The CDR3 has 17 residues. Trimming stripped 6 bases from V and 1 base from J, with 22 bases between. Germline V gene data show CDR1 as MRHNA and CDR2 as SNTAGT. CDR3 coding DNA: TGTGCCAGCAGCCTCCCCGGATTGTGGGGGGAGTCCTACGAGCAGTACTTC. This translates into CASSLPGLWGESYEQYF.

This clone was observed a few times. The chain is built from TRBV6-2 or TRBV6-3 and TRBJ2-1, with unresolved D. Looked up from germline, CDR1 is MNHEY and CDR2 is SVGEGT. V dropped 2 bases and J dropped 3 bases, with 5 bases sitting between them. This CDR3 comprises 13 residues. The CDR3 protein is CASSYASYNEQFF. CDR3 coding DNA: TGTGCCAGCAGTTACGCGAGCTACAATGAGCAGTTCTTC.

The chain links TRBV7-9 to TRBJ2-5; 9 bases agree with TRBD2. The CDR3 extends over 15 amino acids. The trim removed 7 bases at V and 4 bases at J, leaving 10 bases unmatched. CDR1 and CDR2 (germline): SEHNR, FQNEAQ (reference sequence). This chain's CDR3 is CASTGGGGARETQYF. DNA for the CDR3: TGTGCCAGCACCGGAGGCGGGGGGGCACGAGAGACCCAGTACTTC.